This T cell receptor (beta chain) was recorded in a study of neurological immune-mediated disorders. Study background: Of the multiple sclerosis patients, some 34 in total, roughly 30 were relapsing-remitting and 3 were secondary progressive.

Study-wide findings and caveats: A possible signature was seen in one related-CDR3 cluster, into which phylogenetic grouping placed the repertoires of 18 of 34 multiple sclerosis patients.

As for the cDNA, it was generated by 5'RACE with 10-nucleotide random UMIs. A single record per CDR3 protein comes from TCRdb applying MiXCR to the 5' RACE reads. The table shows 87,000 or so distinct CDR3 sequences, with around 3.3% occurring only once. In this sample, this clonotype turned up a few times. Its antigen is unknown. Germline V gives CDR1 DFQATT, CDR2 SNEGSKA (reference sequence). V lost 6 bases to trimming and J lost 5 bases; unmatched junction nucleotides: 17. The CDR3 has 16 amino acids. The sequenced sample consisted of PBMCs. V usage is TRBV20-1 and J usage is TRBJ2-5; 8 bases are a match to TRBD2. The source of this sequence is a woman aged 18-29 years with multiple sclerosis. The CDR3 here is CSAPLYSGKIRETQYF. CDR3 DNA sequence: TGCAGTGCCCCGTTATATAGCGGGAAAATTAGGGAGACCCAGTACTTC.